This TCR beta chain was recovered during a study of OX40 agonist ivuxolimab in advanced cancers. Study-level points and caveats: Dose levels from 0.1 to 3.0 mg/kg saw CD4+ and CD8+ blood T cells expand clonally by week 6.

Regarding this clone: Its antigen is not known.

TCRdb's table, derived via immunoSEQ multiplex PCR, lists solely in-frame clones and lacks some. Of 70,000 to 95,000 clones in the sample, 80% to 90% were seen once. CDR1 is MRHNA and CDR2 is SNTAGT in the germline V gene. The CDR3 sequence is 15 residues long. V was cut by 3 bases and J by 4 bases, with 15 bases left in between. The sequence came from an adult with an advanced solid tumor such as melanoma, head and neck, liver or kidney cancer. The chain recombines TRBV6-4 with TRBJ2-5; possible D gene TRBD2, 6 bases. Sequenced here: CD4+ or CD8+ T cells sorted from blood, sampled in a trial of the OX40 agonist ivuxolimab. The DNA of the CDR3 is TGTGCCAGCAGTGAAGATGTGGGCGGGGCAGAGACCCAGTACTTC. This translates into CASSEDVGGAETQYF.